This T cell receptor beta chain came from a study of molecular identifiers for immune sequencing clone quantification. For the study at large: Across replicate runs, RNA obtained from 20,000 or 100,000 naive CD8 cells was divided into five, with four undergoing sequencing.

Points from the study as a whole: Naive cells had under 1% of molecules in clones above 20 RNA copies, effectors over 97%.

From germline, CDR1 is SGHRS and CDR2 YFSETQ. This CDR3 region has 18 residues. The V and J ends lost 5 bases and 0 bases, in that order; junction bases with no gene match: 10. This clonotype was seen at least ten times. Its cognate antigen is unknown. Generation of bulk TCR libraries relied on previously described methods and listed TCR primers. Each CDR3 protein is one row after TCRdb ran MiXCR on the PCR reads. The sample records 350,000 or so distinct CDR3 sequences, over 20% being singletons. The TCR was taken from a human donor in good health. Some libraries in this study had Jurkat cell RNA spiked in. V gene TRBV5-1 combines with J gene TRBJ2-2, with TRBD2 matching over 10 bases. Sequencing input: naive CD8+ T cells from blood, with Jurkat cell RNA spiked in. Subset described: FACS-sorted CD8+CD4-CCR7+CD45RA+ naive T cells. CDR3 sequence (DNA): TGCGCCAGCAGTCCTGGAGGAGCGGGGGGGCCGAACACCGGGGAGCTGTTTTTT. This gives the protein CASSPGGAGGPNTGELFF. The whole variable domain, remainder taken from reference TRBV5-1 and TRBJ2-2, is KAGVTQTPRYLIKTRGQQVTLSCSPISGHRSVSWYQQTPGQGLQFLFEYFSETQRNKGNFPGRFSGRQFSNSRSEMNVSTLELGDSALYLCASSPGGAGGPNTGELFFGEGSRLTVL.